The clone carrying this T cell receptor beta chain was recorded once. The data derive from a study of cytomegalovirus exposure and HLA in healthy donors. 13 Jbeta primers and 60 Vbeta primers were used for the PCR. Only in-frame clones appear in the TCRdb table, and some are missing; sequencing was by immunoSEQ multiplex PCR. The repertoire holds roughly 130,000 clones, with over 75% as singletons. Sequencing was done on a sample of PBMCs. The sequence was obtained from a middle-aged woman in good health and CMV-seropositive.

CDR3 nucleotide sequence: TGTGCCAGCAGCTCCCTAGACAGGAACGTGAACAATGAGCAGTTCTTC. It encodes CASSSLDRNVNNEQFF. The gene calls are TRBV7-9 and TRBJ2-1, with D tentatively TRBD1 (6 bases). Trimming removed 4 bases at V and 5 bases at J, with 18 bases between. CDR1 SEHNR and CDR2 FQNEAQ come from the germline V gene (reference sequence). The CDR3 consists of 16 residues.